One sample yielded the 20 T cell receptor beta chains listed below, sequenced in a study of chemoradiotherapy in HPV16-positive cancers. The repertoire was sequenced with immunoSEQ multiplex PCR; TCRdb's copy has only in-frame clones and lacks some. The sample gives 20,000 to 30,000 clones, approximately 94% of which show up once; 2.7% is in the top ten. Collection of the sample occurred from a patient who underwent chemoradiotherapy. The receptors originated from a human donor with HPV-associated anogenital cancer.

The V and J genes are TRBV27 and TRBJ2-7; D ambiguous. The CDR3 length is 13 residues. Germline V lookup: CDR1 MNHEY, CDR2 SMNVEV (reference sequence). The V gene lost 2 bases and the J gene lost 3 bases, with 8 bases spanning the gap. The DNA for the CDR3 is TGTGCCAGCAGTTTAGGGCAAAACTACGAGCAGTACTTC. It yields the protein CASSLGQNYEQYF.

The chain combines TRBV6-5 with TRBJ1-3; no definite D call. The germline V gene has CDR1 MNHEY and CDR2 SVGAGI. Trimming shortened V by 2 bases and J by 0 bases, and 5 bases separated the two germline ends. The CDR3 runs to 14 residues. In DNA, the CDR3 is TGTGCCAGCAGTTACGGATACTCTGGAAACACCATATATTTT. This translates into CASSYGYSGNTIYF.

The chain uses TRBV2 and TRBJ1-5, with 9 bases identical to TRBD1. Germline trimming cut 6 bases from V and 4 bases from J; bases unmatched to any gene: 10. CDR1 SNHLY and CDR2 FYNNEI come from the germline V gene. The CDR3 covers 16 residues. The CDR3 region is CASRRPGTGLNQPQHF. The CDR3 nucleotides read TGTGCCAGCAGGAGGCCAGGGACAGGGCTAAATCAGCCCCAGCATTTT.

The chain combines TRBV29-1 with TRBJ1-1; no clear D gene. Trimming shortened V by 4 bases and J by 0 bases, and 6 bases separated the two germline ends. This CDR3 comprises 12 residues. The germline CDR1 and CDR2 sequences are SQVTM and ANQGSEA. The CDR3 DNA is TGCAGCGTTGGGCAGCTGAACACTGAAGCTTTCTTT. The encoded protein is CSVGQLNTEAFF.

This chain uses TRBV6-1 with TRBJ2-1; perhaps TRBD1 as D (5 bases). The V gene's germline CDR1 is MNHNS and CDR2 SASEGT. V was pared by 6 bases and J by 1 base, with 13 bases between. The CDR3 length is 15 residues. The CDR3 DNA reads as TGTGCCAGCAGCATCCAGGGTACTTCCTACAATGAGCAGTTCTTC. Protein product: CASSIQGTSYNEQFF.

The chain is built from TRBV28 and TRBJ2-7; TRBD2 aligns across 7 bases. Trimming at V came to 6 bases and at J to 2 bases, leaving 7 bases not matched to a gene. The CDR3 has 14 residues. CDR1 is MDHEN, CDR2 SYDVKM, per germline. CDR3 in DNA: TGTGCCAGCAGCCCCCCGGGAGGCGCCTACGAGCAGTACTTC. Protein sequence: CASSPPGGAYEQYF.

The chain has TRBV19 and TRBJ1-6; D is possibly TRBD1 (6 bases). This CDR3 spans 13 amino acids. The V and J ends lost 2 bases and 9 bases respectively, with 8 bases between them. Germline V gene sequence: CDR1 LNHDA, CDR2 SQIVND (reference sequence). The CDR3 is CASSIRDTSPLHF. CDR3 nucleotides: TGTGCCAGTAGTATACGGGACACTTCACCCCTCCACTTT.

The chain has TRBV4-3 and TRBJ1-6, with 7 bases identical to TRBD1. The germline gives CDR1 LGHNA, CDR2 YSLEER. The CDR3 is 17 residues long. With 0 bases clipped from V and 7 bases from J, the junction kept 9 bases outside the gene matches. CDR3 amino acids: CASSQDSARGWNSPLHF. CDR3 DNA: TGCGCCAGCAGCCAAGATTCCGCCAGGGGGTGGAATTCACCCCTCCACTTT.

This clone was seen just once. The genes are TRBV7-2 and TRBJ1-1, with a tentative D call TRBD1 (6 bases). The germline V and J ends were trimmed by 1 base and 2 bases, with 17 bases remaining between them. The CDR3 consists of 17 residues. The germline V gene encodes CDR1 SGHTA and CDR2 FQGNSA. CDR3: CASSLGTVGASNTEAFF. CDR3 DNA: TGTGCCAGCAGCTTAGGGACAGTGGGGGCTTCTAACACTGAAGCTTTCTTT.

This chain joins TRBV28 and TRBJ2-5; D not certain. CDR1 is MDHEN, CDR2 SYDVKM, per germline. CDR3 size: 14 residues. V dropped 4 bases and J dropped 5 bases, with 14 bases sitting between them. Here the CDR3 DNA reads TGTGCCAGCAGTTCCGGGTCCCTACCGGAGACCCAGTACTTC. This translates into CASSSGSLPETQYF.

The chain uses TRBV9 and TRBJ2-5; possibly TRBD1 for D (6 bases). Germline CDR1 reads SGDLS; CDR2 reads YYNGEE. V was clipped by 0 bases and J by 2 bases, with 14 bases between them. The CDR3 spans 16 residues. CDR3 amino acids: CASSVGSVRGQETQYF. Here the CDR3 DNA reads TGTGCCAGCAGCGTAGGGTCGGTTAGGGGGCAAGAGACCCAGTACTTC.

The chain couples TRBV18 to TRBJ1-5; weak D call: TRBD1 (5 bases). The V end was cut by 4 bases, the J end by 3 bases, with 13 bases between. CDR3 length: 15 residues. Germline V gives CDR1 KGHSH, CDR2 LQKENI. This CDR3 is CASSHSRENNQPQHF. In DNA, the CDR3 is TGTGCCAGCTCACACTCCAGGGAGAACAATCAGCCCCAGCATTTT. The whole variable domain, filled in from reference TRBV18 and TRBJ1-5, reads NAGVMQNPRHLVRRRGQEARLRCSPMKGHSHVYWYRQLPEEGLKFMVYLQKENIIDESGMPKERFSAEFPKEGPSILRIQQVVRGDSAAYFCASSHSRENNQPQHFGDGTRLSIL.

CDR3 protein: CASSFLQGTTNEKLFF. The CDR3 DNA is TGTGCCAGCAGCTTTCTACAGGGAACGACTAATGAAAAACTGTTTTTT. The chain combines TRBV11-1 with TRBJ1-4, with D possibly matching TRBD1 (6 bases). The germline gives CDR1 SGHAT, CDR2 FQDESV (reference sequence). CDR3 length: 16 amino acids. Trimming shortened V by 3 bases and J by 2 bases, and 13 bases separated the two germline ends.

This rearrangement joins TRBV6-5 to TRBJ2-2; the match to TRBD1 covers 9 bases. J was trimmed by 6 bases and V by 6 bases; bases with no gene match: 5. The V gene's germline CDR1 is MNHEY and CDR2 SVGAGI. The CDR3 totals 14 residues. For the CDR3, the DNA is TGTGCCAGCAGGATACAGGGGGCCCCCGGGGAGCTGTTTTTT. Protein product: CASRIQGAPGELFF.

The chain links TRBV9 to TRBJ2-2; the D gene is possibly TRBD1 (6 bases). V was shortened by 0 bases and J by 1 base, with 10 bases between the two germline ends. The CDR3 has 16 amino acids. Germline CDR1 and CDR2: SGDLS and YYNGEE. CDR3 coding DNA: TGTGCCAGCAGCGTAGAACCGGGACAGAACACCGGGGAGCTGTTTTTT. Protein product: CASSVEPGQNTGELFF.

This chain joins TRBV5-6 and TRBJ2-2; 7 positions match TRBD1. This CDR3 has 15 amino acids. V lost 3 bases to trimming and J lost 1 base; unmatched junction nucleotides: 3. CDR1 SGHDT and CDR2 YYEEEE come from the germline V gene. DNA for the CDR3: TGTGCCAGCAGCTGGACAGGACTGAACACCGGGGAGCTGTTTTTT. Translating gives CASSWTGLNTGELFF.

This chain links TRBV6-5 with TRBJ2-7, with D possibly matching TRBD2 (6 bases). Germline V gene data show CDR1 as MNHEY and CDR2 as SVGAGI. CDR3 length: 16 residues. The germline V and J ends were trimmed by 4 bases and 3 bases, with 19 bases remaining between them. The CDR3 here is CASSLTSGTVFYEQYF. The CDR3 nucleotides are TGTGCCAGCAGTTTAACCTCCGGGACTGTATTCTACGAGCAGTACTTC.

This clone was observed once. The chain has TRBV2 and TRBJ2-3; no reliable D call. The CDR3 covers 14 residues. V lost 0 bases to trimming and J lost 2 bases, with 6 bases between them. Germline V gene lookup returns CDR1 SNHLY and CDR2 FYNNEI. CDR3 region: CASSEAGPTDTQYF. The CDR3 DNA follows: TGTGCCAGCAGTGAAGCGGGCCCCACAGATACGCAGTATTTT.

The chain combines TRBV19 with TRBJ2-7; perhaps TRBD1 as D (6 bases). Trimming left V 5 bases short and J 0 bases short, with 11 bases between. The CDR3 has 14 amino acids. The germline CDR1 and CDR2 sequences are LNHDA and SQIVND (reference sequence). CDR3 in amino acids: CASSPTDSSYEQYF. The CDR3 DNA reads TGTGCCAGTAGTCCCACGGACAGCTCCTACGAGCAGTACTTC.

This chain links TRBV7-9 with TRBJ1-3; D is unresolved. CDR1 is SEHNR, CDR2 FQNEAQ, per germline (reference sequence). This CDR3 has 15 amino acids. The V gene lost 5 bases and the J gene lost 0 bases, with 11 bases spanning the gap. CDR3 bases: TGTGCCAGCAGCCCACCCCGGAACTCTGGAAACACCATATATTTT. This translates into CASSPPRNSGNTIYF.